These T cell receptor beta chains were read from a single sample in a study of blood T cell repertoires in COVID-19. TCRdb's table, derived via immunoSEQ multiplex PCR, lists solely in-frame clones and lacks some. The sample holds 170,000 or so clones, 85% to 90% seen once. The specimen sequenced was peripheral blood. Source of these receptors: a man aged 55 to 70 with COVID-19, enrolled during active disease. The CDR3 runs from the conserved cysteine through the conserved F or W. Fields, in order: CDR3 DNA, CDR3 protein, J gene, D gene, V gene, clone size. The D gene is left open where the match is weak. Clone size is stated in some rows and not others, as once, few, many or a class when expanded.

TGTGCCAGCACCTACTCAGGCCAGACTGAAGCTTTCTTT	CASTYSGQTEAFF	TRBJ1-1	NA	TRBV11-1	NA
TGCGCCAGCAGCTCCGGGACAGGGGACTATGGCTACACCTTC	CASSSGTGDYGYTF	TRBJ1-2	TRBD1	TRBV5-1	NA
TGTGCCAGCTCACCACCACAGACCAACTATGGCTACACCTTC	CASSPPQTNYGYTF	TRBJ1-2	NA	TRBV18	once
TGTGCCAGCGCGGGTGGCACTGAAGCTTTCTTT	CASAGGTEAFF	TRBJ1-1	NA	TRBV2	NA
TGTGCCAGCTCACCACCCGGGGTGGGAAGCTCTGGGGCCAACGTCCTGACTTTC	CASSPPGVGSSGANVLTF	TRBJ2-6	NA	TRBV18	many
TGTGCCAGCAGTTTATCCCACAGGGCCCTAACAACTAATGAAAAACTGTTTTTT	CASSLSHRALTTNEKLFF	TRBJ1-4	NA	TRBV28	NA
TGTGCCAGCAGCAACCCGGACAGGGCGACCTACGAGCAGTACTTC	CASSNPDRATYEQYF	TRBJ2-7	TRBD1	TRBV5-8	NA
TGCAGCGTCGCGACAGGGCCGTACACTGAAGCTTTCTTT	CSVATGPYTEAFF	TRBJ1-1	TRBD1	TRBV29-1	few
TGTGCCAGTAGTAGAACAGGGGAAGCTCGGGACTATGGCTACACCTTC	CASSRTGEARDYGYTF	TRBJ1-2	TRBD1	TRBV19	NA
TGTGCCAGCAGAGCCAGCGGGTCCTACTATGGCTACACCTTC	CASRASGSYYGYTF	TRBJ1-2	NA	TRBV19	once
TGTGCCAGCAGCCCCCGGGACAGGGGGCTTGAGACCCAGTACTTC	CASSPRDRGLETQYF	TRBJ2-5	TRBD1	TRBV7-2	NA
TGTGCCAGCACTCCAGGGTTCCGACTTAGCAATCAGCCCCAGCATTTT	CASTPGFRLSNQPQHF	TRBJ1-5	NA	TRBV28	NA
TGTGCCAGCAGCTTAGGGGGACAGGGCAACACTGAAGCTTTCTTT	CASSLGGQGNTEAFF	TRBJ1-1	TRBD1	TRBV11-3	NA
TGTGCCAGCAGTTTAAGGCGGGAAAAACTGTTTTTT	CASSLRREKLFF	TRBJ1-4	NA	TRBV12-3/TRBV12-4	NA
TGTGCCAGCTCACCGGACAGGGGGCTCTATGGCTACACCTTC	CASSPDRGLYGYTF	TRBJ1-2	TRBD1	TRBV18	NA
TGTGCCAGCAGTGAGCTTGGGACAGGGCCCTACAATGAGCAGTTCTTC	CASSELGTGPYNEQFF	TRBJ2-1	TRBD1	TRBV6-1	NA
TGTGCCAGCAGTTTAGGAACCACCCCGAGGGAGCAGTTCTTC	CASSLGTTPREQFF	TRBJ2-1	NA	TRBV27	NA
TGTGCCAGTAGTATCGACAGGAGTTCCTATGGCTACACCTTC	CASSIDRSSYGYTF	TRBJ1-2	NA	TRBV19	NA
TGTGCCAGCAGCTTCCGACAGGCTGGCTATGGCTACACCTTC	CASSFRQAGYGYTF	TRBJ1-2	NA	TRBV7-2	few
TGTGCCAGCAGCCCCGGGACAGGGGTGTGGCAGCCCCAGCATTTT	CASSPGTGVWQPQHF	TRBJ1-5	TRBD1	TRBV9	NA
TGTGCCAGCAGCCACCAGACAGGGGCACGCACTGAAGCTTTCTTT	CASSHQTGARTEAFF	TRBJ1-1	TRBD1	TRBV3-1/TRBV3-2	NA
TGCGCCAGCAGCCCAGGACAGAGAACCGGGGAGCTGTTTTTT	CASSPGQRTGELFF	TRBJ2-2	NA	TRBV5-1	few
TGTGCCAGCAGCGAGACAGGGTTGGATTCACCCCTCCACTTT	CASSETGLDSPLHF	TRBJ1-6	TRBD1	TRBV9	few
TGTGCCAGCAGTGAGGACAGCTTGGCTGGCACAGATACGCAGTATTTT	CASSEDSLAGTDTQYF	TRBJ2-3	NA	TRBV6-2/TRBV6-3	NA
TGTGCCAGCAGTTTATCTCAGGACAGATATAATTCACCCCTCCACTTT	CASSLSQDRYNSPLHF	TRBJ1-6	NA	TRBV28	NA